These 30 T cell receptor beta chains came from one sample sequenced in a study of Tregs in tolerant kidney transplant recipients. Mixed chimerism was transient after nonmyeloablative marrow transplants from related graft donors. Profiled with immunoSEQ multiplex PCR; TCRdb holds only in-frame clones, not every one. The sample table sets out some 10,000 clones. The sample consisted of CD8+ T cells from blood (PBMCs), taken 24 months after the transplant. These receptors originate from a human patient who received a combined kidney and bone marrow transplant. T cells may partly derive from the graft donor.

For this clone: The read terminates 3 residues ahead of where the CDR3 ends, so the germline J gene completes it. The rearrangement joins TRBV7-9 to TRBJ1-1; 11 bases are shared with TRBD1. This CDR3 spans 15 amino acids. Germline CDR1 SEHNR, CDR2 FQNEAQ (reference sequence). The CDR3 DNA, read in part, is TGTGCCAGCAGCCCGCGGGGACAGGGGGATGAGGAG. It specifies CASSPRGQGDEE. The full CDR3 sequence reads CASSPRGQGDEEAFF.

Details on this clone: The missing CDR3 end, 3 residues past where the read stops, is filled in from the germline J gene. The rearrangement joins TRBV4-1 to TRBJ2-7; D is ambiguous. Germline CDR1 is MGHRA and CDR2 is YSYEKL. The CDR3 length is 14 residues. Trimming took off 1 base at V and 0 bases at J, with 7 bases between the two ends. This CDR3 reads CASSQVEVSYEQYF. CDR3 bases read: TGCGCCAGCAGCCAAGTCGAGGTCTCCTACGAG.

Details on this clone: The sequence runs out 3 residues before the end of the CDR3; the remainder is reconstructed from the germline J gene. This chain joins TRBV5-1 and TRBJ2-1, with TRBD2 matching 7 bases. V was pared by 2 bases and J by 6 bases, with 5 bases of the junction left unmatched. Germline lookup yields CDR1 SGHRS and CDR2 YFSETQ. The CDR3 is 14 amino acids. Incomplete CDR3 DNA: TGCGCCAGCAGCTTCGGACTAGGGAGCAATGAG. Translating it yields CASSFGLGSNE. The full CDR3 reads CASSFGLGSNEQFF.

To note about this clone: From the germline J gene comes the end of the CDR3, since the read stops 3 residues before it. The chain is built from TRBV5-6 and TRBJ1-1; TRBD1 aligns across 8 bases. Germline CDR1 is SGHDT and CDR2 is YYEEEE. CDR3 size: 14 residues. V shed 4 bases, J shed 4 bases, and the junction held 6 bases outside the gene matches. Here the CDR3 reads CASSVTGGGTEAFF. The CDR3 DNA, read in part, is TGTGCCAGCAGCGTAACAGGGGGAGGCACTGAA.

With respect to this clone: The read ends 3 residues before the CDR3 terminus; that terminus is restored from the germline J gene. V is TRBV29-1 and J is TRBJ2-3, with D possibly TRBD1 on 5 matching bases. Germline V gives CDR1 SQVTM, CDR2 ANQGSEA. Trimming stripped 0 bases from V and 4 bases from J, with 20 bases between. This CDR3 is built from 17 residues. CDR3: CSVEDPYRQPVADTQYF. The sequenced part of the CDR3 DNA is TGCAGCGTTGAAGATCCTTATCGACAGCCCGTAGCAGATACG.

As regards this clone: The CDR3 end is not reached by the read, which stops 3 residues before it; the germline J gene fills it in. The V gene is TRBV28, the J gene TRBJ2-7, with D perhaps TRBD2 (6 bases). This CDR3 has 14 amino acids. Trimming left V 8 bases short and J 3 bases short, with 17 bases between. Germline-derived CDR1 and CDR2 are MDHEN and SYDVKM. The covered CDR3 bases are TGTGCCAGCGATCCGAGAGGCGGGAACTACGAG. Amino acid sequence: CASDPRGGNYE. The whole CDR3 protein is CASDPRGGNYEQYF.

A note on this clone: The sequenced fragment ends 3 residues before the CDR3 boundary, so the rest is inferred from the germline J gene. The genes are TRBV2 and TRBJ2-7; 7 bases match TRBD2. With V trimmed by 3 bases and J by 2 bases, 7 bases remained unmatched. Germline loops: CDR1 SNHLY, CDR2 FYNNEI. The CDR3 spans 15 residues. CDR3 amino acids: CASSEGAGSTYEQYF. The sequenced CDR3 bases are TGTGCCAGCAGTGAGGGAGCGGGATCAACCTACGAG.

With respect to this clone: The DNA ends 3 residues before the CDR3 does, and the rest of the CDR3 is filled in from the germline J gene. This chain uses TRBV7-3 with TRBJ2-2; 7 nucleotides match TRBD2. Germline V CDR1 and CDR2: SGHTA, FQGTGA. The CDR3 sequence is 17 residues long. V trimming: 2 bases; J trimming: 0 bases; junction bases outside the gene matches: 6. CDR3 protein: CASSLRPSGTNTGELFF. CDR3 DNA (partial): TGTGCCAGCAGCTTACGGCCTAGCGGAACGAACACCGGGGAG.

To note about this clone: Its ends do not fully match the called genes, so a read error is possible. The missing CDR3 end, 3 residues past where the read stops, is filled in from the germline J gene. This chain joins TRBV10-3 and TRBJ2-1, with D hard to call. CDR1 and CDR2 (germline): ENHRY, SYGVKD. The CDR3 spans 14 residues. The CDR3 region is CAIRDPAAYNEQFF. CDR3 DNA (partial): TGTGCCATCCGTGATCCTGCGGCATACAATGAG.

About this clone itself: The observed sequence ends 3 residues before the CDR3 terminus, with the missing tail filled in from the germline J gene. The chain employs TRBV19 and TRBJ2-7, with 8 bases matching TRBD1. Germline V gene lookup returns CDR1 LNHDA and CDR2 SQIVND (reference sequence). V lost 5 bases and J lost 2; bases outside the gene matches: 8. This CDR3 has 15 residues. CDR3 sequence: CASSAGTGLPYEQYF. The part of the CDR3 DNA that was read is TGTGCCAGTAGTGCCGGGACAGGCTTACCCTACGAG.

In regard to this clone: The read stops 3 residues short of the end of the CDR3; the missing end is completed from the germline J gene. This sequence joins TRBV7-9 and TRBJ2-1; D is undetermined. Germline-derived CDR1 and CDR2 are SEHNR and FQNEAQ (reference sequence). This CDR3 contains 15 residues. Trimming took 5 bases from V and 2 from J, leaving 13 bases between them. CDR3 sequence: CASSPPRRTYNEQFF. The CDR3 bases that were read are TGTGCCAGCAGCCCACCGCGGAGAACCTACAATGAG.

CDR3 DNA (partial): TGCAGCGTTGTAGGCGGGAGTTACAATGAG. Protein sequence: CSVVGGSYNE. The complete CDR3 protein is CSVVGGSYNEQFF. The J gene is TRBJ2-1, the V gene TRBV29-1; 7 nucleotides align to TRBD2. The CDR3 is cut off 3 residues early in the read; its end comes from the germline J gene. The CDR3 loop spans 13 amino acids. After removal of 4 bases from V and 4 bases from J, the junction contained 4 bases not matched to a gene. Germline assignment: CDR1 SQVTM and CDR2 ANQGSEA.

CDR3 DNA (partial): TGTGCCAGCAGCTACAGGGGGCCCGGCAATCAGCCC. This codes for CASSYRGPGNQP. The full-length CDR3 reads as CASSYRGPGNQPQHF. The V gene is TRBV6-2 or TRBV6-3, the J gene TRBJ1-5; 9 positions agree with TRBD1. The sequence runs out 3 residues before the end of the CDR3; the remainder is reconstructed from the germline J gene. J gave up 2 bases and V 6 bases, and 5 bases lay outside the gene matches. Looked up from germline, CDR1 is MNHEY and CDR2 is SVGEGT. This CDR3 is 15 amino acids long.

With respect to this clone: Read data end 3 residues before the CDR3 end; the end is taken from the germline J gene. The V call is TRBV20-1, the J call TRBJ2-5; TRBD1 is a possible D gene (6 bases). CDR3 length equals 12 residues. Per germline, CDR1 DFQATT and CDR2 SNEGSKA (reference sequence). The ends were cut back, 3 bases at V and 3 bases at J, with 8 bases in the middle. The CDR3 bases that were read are TGCAGTGCTAGGTACAGGGAAGAGACC. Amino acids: CSARYREET. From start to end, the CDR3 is CSARYREETQYF.

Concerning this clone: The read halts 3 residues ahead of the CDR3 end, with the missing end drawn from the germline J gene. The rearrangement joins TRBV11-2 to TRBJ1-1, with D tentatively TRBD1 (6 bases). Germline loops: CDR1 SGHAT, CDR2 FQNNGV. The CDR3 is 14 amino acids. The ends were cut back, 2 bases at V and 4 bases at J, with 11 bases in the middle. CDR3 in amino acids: CASSLLGGGTEAFF. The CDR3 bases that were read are TGTGCCAGCAGCTTATTAGGAGGGGGCACTGAA.

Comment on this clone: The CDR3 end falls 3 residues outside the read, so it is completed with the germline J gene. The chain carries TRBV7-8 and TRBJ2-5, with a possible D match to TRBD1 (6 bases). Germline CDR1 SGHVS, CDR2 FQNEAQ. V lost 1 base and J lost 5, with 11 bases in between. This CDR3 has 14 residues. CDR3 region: CASSLGQGWETQYF. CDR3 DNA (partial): TGTGCCAGCAGCTTAGGGCAGGGGTGGGAGACC.

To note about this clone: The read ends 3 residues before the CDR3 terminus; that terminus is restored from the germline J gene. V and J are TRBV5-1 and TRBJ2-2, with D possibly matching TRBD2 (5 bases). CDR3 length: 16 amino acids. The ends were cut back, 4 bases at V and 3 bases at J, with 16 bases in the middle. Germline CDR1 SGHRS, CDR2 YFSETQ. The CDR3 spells CASSPRAKADTGELFF. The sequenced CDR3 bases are TGCGCCAGCAGCCCGCGGGCTAAAGCGGACACCGGGGAG.

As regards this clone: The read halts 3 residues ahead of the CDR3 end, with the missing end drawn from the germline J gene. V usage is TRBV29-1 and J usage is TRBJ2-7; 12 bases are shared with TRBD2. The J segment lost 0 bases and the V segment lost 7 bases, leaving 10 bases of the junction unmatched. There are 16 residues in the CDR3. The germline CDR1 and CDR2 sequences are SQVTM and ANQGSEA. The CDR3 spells CSACSRTSGVSYEQYF. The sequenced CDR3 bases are TGCAGCGCCTGCTCCCGGACTAGCGGGGTCTCCTACGAG.

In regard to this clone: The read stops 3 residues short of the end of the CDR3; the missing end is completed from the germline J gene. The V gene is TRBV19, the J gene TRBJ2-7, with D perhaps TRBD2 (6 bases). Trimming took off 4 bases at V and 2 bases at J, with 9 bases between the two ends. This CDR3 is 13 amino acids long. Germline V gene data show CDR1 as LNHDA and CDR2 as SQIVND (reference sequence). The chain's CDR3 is CASSKVAAYEQYF. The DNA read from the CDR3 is TGTGCCAGTAGTAAGGTAGCGGCCTACGAG.

The DNA read from the CDR3 is TGTGCCAGCAGTACCCGGACAGGGAGCTCCTACAATGAG. Its protein product is CASSTRTGSSYNE. The complete CDR3 sequence is CASSTRTGSSYNEQFF. The chain links TRBV2 to TRBJ2-1; 8 bases agree with TRBD1. Read sequence stops 3 residues before the CDR3 end, and the germline J gene provides the missing end. Germline V gives CDR1 SNHLY, CDR2 FYNNEI. CDR3 length: 16 amino acids. The trim removed 5 bases at V and 0 bases at J, leaving 6 bases unmatched. The full variable domain, completed using reference TRBV2 and TRBJ2-1, is EPEVTQTPSHQVTQMGQEVILRCVPISNHLYFYWYRQILGQKVEFLVSFYNNEISEKSEIFDDQFSVERPDGSNFTLKIRSTKLEDSAMYFCASSTRTGSSYNEQFFGPGTRLTVL.

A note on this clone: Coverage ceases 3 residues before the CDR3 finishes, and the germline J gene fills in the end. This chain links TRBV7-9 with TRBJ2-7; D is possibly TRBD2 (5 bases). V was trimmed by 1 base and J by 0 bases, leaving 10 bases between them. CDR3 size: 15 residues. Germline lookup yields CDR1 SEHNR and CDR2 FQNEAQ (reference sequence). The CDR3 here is CASSLGTYDSYEQYF. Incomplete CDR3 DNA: TGTGCCAGCAGCTTAGGGACTTATGACTCCTACGAG.

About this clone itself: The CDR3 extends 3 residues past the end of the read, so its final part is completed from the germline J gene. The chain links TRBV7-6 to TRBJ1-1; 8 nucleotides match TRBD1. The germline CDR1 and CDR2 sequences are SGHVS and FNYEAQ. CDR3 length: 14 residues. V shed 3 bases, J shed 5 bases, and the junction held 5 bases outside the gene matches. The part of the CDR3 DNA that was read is TGTGCCAGCAGCTTGGACAGGGTTAGGACTGAA. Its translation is CASSLDRVRTE. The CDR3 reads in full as CASSLDRVRTEAFF.

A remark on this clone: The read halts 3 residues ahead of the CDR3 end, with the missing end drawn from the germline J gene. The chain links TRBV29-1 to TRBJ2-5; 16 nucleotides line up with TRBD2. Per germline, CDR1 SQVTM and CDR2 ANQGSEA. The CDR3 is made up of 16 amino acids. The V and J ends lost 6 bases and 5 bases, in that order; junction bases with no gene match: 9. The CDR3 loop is CSVLGLAGGPGETQYF. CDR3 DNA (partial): TGCAGCGTCTTGGGACTAGCGGGAGGGCCGGGGGAGACC.

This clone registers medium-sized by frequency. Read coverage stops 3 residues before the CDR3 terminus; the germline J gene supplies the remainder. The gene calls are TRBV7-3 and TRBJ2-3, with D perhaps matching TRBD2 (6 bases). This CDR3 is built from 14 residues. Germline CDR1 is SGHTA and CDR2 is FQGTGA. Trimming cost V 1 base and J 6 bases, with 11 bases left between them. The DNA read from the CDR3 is TGTGCCAGCAGCTTAATAGGCGGGGTGGATACG. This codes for CASSLIGGVDT. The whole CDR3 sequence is CASSLIGGVDTQYF.

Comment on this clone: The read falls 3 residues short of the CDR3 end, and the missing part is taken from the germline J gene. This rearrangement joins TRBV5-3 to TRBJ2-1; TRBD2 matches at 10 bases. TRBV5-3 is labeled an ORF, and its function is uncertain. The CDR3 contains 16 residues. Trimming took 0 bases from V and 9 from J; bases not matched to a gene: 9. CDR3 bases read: TGTGCCAGAAGCTTGGGGGGCCTAGCGGGAGTAAGTGAG. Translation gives CARSLGGLAGVSE. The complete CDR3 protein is CARSLGGLAGVSEQFF.

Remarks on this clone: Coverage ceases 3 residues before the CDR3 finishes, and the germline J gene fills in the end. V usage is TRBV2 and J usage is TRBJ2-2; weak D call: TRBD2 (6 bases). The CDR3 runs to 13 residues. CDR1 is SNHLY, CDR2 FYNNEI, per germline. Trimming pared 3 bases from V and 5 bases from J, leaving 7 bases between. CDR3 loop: CASSEEGTGELFF. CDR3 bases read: TGTGCCAGCAGTGAGGAGGGGACCGGGGAG.

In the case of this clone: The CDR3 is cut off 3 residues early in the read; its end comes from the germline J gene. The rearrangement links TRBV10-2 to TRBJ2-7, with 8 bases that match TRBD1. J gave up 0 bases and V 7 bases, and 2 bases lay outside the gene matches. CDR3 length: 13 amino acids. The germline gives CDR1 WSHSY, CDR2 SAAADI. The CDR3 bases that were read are TGCGCCAGCATAGGGACAGGCTCCTACGAG. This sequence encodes CASIGTGSYE. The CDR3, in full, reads CASIGTGSYEQYF.

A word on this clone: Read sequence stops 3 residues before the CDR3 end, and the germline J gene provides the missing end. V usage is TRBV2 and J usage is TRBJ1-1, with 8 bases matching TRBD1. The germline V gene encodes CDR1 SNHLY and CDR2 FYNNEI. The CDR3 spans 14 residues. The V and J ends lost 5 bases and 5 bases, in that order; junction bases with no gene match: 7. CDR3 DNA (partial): TGTGCCAGCAGTCCATCAGGGGGCATAACTGAA. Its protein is CASSPSGGITE. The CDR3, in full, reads CASSPSGGITEAFF.

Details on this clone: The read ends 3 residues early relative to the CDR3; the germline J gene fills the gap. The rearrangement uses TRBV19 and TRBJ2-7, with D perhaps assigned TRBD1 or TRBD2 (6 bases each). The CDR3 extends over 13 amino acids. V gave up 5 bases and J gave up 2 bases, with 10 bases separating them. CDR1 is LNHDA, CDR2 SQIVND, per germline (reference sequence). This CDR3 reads CASSAGQAYEQYF. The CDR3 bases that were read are TGTGCCAGTAGTGCGGGACAAGCCTACGAG.

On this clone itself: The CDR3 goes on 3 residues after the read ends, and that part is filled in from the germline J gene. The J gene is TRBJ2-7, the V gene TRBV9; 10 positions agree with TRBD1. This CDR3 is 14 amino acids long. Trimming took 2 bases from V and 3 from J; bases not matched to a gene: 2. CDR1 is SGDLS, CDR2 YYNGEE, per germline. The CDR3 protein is CASSVGQGGYEQYF. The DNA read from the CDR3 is TGTGCCAGCAGCGTTGGACAGGGGGGCTACGAG.